The sequence of this TCR beta chain was determined in a study of blood T cell repertoires in COVID-19. As for the study in general: Acute and convalescent COVID-19 specimens originated in the United States, Italy and Spain. PBMCs, B-cell-depleted T cells, or T cells provided the cDNA or gDNA that made up the material.

In the original workflow: Reference gene primer amplification gave estimated nucleated cell counts. Profiling relied on immunoSEQ multiplex PCR, and the TCRdb table lists in-frame clones only, not all of them. The DNA gave D and trimming, while V, J and clone size come from that table. This sample has almost 250,000 clones, with around nine tenths found just once. This clonotype was obtained from a woman in her fifties or sixties who had recovered from COVID-19. Source material: peripheral blood.

In nucleotides, the CDR3 is TGCGCCAGCTCGACAGGGGATAATGAAAAACTGTTTTTT. Translated: CASSTGDNEKLFF. The J gene is TRBJ1-4, the V gene TRBV5-1; 8 bases are a match to TRBD1. The CDR3 has 13 amino acids. Germline CDR1 and CDR2: SGHRS and YFSETQ. The ends lost 7 bases at V and 4 bases at J; junction bases unmatched: 3.